This T cell receptor (beta chain) was sequenced during a study of Ad26.COV2.S vaccination and SARS-CoV-2 variants (dated by TCRdb to the early 2020s). Background for the entire study: Donors in the vaccine arm were drawn from COV1001, a phase I-IIa trial of Ad26.COV2.S in healthy adults that was multicentre, randomized, double-blind and placebo-controlled. Ad26.COV2.S was administered intramuscularly at a dose of 5x10^10 or 1x10^11 viral particles, either as one shot or as two shots given 56 days apart. TCRbeta repertoire sequencing was used to assess the specificity and breadth of SARS-CoV-2-reactive T cell receptors after Ad26.COV2.S vaccination. The TCR-sequenced set comprised around 30 samples: about 19 Ad26.COV2.S vaccine recipients, 5 placebo recipients and 8 SARS-CoV-2 convalescent individuals. Trial participants were randomized into five groups of five: low-dose or high-dose Ad26.COV2.S given once or twice, or placebo on both occasions. Blinding of investigators to trial group allocation was maintained during experiments and outcome assessment.

Study-wide findings and limitations: Higher spike-specific TCR breadth was observed in Ad26.COV2.S recipients than in placebo recipients (P = 0.0014). Substantial breadth of spike-specific CD8+ and CD4+ T cell responses was reported after vaccination. Vaccine and placebo recipients had similar non-spike TCR breadth, a finding consistent with the vaccine containing only spike. Comparing responses between vaccine doses or regimens was not something the study was powered to do. It was noted by the authors that total T cell responses may have been underestimated by the TCR breadth and depth analyses.

This clone was recorded once. This receptor's antigen is unknown. No much larger clone is present one base from it, and per-base qualities are unavailable. Explained via the paper, the treatment or condition label denotes: some 20 received Ad26.COV2.S at low or high dose, single or two shots; roughly five received placebo; per-sample allocation not given. Repertoires of vaccine and placebo recipients were sequenced from samples taken on day 63 after the first injection. Cohort 1b enrolled some 25 adults aged 18-55 years at a single site in Boston, USA, between 29 July and 7 August 2020. Ad26.COV2.S consisted of a replication-incompetent adenovirus type 26 vector by which a prefusion-stabilized SARS-CoV-2 spike protein from the original Wuhan strain was expressed. The immunoSEQ Assay was used to sequence TCRbeta CDR3 regions. After extraction, genomic DNA underwent amplification by bias-controlled multiplex PCR, followed by high-throughput sequencing. The authors processed their data as follows. To quantify the absolute abundance of each unique TCRbeta CDR3 region, sequences were collapsed and filtered. T cell fraction was estimated by normalizing TCRbeta template counts to usable DNA, with usable DNA measured through amplification of reference genes found in all nucleated cells. Repertoire TCRs were annotated as SARS-CoV-2-specific by exact matching of V gene, CDR3 amino acid sequence and J gene to a known reactive TCR set. MIRA supplied the reference SARS-CoV-2 TCR set, which was filtered for enrichment in COVID-19-positive ImmuneCODE repertoires so that public or cross-reactive TCRs were removed. Using the MIRA antigens, annotated TCRs were further analysed by specific ORF or by position within an ORF. Breadth was defined as annotated unique rearrangements over total unique productive rearrangements; depth was the summed frequency of those rearrangements. Two-sided Wilcoxon rank-sum tests were used to compare TCR breadth between groups. Imported from immuneACCESS, the table was reduced by TCRdb to in-frame sequences with V and J called. These copies leave out some clones; in studies compared against another copy, an unresolved V gene accounts for under half, and the cause of the remainder is not known. That table furnishes V, J and clone size, whereas the DNA furnished D and trimming. The sample yields 440,000 or so clones; roughly 91% were counted once. The ten largest make up approximately 4.5% of the sample.

The germline V gene gives CDR1 as SGHTA and CDR2 as FQGTGA. After removal of 4 bases from V and 3 bases from J, the junction retains 2 bases not matched to a gene. The CDR3 runs 13 amino acids, cysteine and phenylalanine included. Only CDR3 DNA remains: 39 bases, in frame from the first base. This receptor was taken from a person aged 18 to 65 who received the Ad26.COV2.S COVID-19 vaccine or a placebo. This chain is built from TRBV7-3 and TRBJ2-5, and TRBD2 matches 7 of the central bases. Sequencing used peripheral blood, obtained in a trial of Ad26.COV2.S vaccine versus placebo. The CDR3 protein sequence reads: CASSSRGKETQYF. The DNA sequence is given as TGTGCCAGCAGCTCGCGGGGGAAAGAGACCCAGTACTTC.